The T cell receptor beta chain described here comes from a study of cytomegalovirus exposure and HLA in healthy donors. This table comes from immunoSEQ multiplex PCR, and its TCRdb copy is limited to in-frame clones, with some not included. The data show 90,000 to 130,000 clones, roughly 90% seen once. Trimming took 7 bases from V and 4 from J; bases not matched to a gene: 11. This CDR3 region has 18 residues. Germline CDR1 is SEHNR and CDR2 is FQNEAQ (reference sequence). The sequence derives from a woman under 40 in good health and CMV-seropositive. V and J are TRBV7-9 and TRBJ2-2, with TRBD2 identical over 14 bases. What was sequenced was PBMCs. This CDR3 reads CASNVGLAGVTGTGELFF. DNA for the CDR3: TGTGCCAGCAACGTGGGACTAGCGGGAGTTACCGGCACCGGGGAGCTGTTTTTT.